The next 4 T cell receptor beta chains were all read from a single sample in a study of T cell changes during pregnancy in multiple sclerosis. The protocol was immunoSEQ multiplex PCR, while the TCRdb copy is restricted to in-frame clones and leaves out a portion. The top ten clones hold 7.5% to 10% of a sample with approximately 43,000 clones, 94% of them seen once. The specimen was CD8+ T cells from peripheral blood mononuclear cells, collected in the third trimester of pregnancy. The receptor source for this set is a female donor with multiple sclerosis, enrolled in a pregnancy study.

This rearrangement joins TRBV20-1 to TRBJ1-2; D gene unclear. The CDR3 totals 10 residues. In germline, CDR1 is DFQATT, CDR2 SNEGSKA (reference sequence). The V end was cut by 6 bases, the J end by 7 bases, with 9 bases between. DNA of the CDR3: TGCAGTGCCTTCAGTGTTGGCTACACCTTC. It specifies CSAFSVGYTF.

The J gene is TRBJ2-1, the V gene TRBV27; TRBD2 matches at 9 bases. From germline, CDR1 is MNHEY and CDR2 SMNVEV (reference sequence). CDR3 size: 15 residues. The V and J ends lost 7 bases and 8 bases, in that order; junction bases with no gene match: 12. The CDR3 loop reads CASTLGGRALDEQFF. The CDR3 bases are TGTGCCAGCACCCTCGGCGGGAGGGCCCTCGATGAGCAGTTCTTC.

The chain couples TRBV19 to TRBJ2-2, with 10 bases lining up with TRBD2. Germline trimming cut 5 bases from V and 5 bases from J; bases unmatched to any gene: 5. The CDR3 is made up of 15 amino acids. Germline-derived CDR1 and CDR2 are LNHDA and SQIVND (reference sequence). In DNA, the CDR3 is TGTGCCAGTAGTCTAGCGGGAGTTGCGACCGGGGAGCTGTTTTTT. This sequence encodes CASSLAGVATGELFF.

The chain carries TRBV30 and TRBJ1-1; no clear D. V was shortened by 3 bases and J by 1 base, with 3 bases between the two germline ends. Germline CDR1 is GTSNPN and CDR2 is SVGIG (reference sequence). CDR3 length: 11 amino acids. CDR3 in amino acids: CAWSWNTEAFF. The CDR3 DNA reads TGTGCCTGGAGCTGGAACACTGAAGCTTTCTTT.